This T cell receptor beta chain was profiled in a study of prognosis after radiotherapy for stage I lung cancer. About the study: Patients with newly diagnosed primary stage I lung tumors numbered about 15, with roughly 5 others having oligometastatic NSCLC after surgical resection of the primary tumor. Findings of the study overall: Post-treatment Shannon entropy following stereotactic body radiation therapy was lower among patients who developed distant metastases. Samples before stereotactic body radiation therapy had more unique TCR clones (median around 10,000 versus 6,900).

Germline lookup yields CDR1 LGHNA and CDR2 YNFKEQ. The CDR3 extends over 15 amino acids. Trimming took off 4 bases at V and 10 bases at J, with 22 bases between the two ends. This clonotype appeared many times. Its antigen is undetermined. Using two-round multiplex PCR, the authors amplified TCR beta CDR3 from genomic DNA. Gene-specific primers for each TRBV and TRBJ gene drove first-round PCR. TCRdb independently ran MiXCR on the multiplex PCR reads; one entry per CDR3 protein. Counted here are about 31,000 distinct CDR3 sequences, around 30% occurring once; the ten biggest clones make up around 30%. This chain uses TRBV4-2 with TRBJ1-1; D not certain. Sample: PBMCs, taken before or after stereotactic body radiation therapy (not recorded which). This clonotype originated in a donor aged 50 or older with non-small cell lung cancer. CDR3 loop: CASSRIAGNSGGAFF. The CDR3 DNA reads as TGTGCCAGCAGCCGCATCGCGGGAAATTCTGGAGGAGCTTTCTTT.